The 28 T cell receptor beta chains reported below all come from one sample, sequenced in a study of cytomegalovirus exposure and HLA in healthy donors. Primers: 60 Vbeta forward and 13 Jbeta reverse. Only in-frame clones appear in the TCRdb table, and some are missing; sequencing was by immunoSEQ multiplex PCR. The data show around 76,000 clones, with 60% to 75% seen just once and roughly 16% held by the top ten. Material: PBMCs. The receptors were gathered from a woman in her forties in good health and CMV-seropositive.

This chain connects TRBV9 to TRBJ1-1; D gene unclear. V was cut by 0 bases and J by 0 bases, with 9 bases left in between. The CDR3 spans 15 residues. Germline V gene data show CDR1 as SGDLS and CDR2 as YYNGEE. Here the CDR3 DNA reads TGTGCCAGCAGCGTAGTTAAGCCGATGAACACTGAAGCTTTCTTT. Protein product: CASSVVKPMNTEAFF.

CDR3 DNA: TGTGCCAGCAGTTTAGGGGGACTAGCGGGAGTTGAGACCCAGTACTTC. Translation gives CASSLGGLAGVETQYF. The chain employs TRBV27 and TRBJ2-5, with 14 bases aligning to TRBD2. V lost 2 bases to trimming and J lost 5 bases; unmatched junction nucleotides: 4. This CDR3 is built from 16 residues. Germline V gene lookup returns CDR1 MNHEY and CDR2 SMNVEV (reference sequence).

The chain joins TRBV5-1 to TRBJ2-3; a possible D gene is TRBD1 (6 bases). The CDR3 is made up of 15 amino acids. V lost 2 bases, J lost 2 bases, and 12 bases lay in between. The germline CDR1 and CDR2 sequences are SGHRS and YFSETQ. Here the CDR3 reads CASSLGQFLTDTQYF. For the CDR3, the DNA is TGCGCCAGCAGCTTAGGACAGTTCCTCACAGATACGCAGTATTTT. Combining the CDR3 with reference TRBV5-1 and TRBJ2-3 gives the whole variable domain KAGVTQTPRYLIKTRGQQVTLSCSPISGHRSVSWYQQTPGQGLQFLFEYFSETQRNKGNFPGRFSGRQFSNSRSEMNVSTLELGDSALYLCASSLGQFLTDTQYFGPGTRLTVL.

This clone occurred a few times. The CDR3 region has the DNA TGTGCCAGCAGGGCCCTTTGGACCCAGTACTTC. This translates into CASRALWTQYF. The gene calls are TRBV2 and TRBJ2-5; D is unresolved. The CDR3 has 11 amino acids. The germline V gene encodes CDR1 SNHLY and CDR2 FYNNEI. Deletions cut 6 bases from V and 7 bases from J, with 9 bases between.

J is TRBJ2-7 and V is TRBV5-1; 11 bases line up with TRBD1. Germline-derived CDR1 and CDR2 are SGHRS and YFSETQ. V gave up 2 bases and J gave up 3 bases; unmatched junction bases: 4. CDR3 length: 15 amino acids. For the CDR3, the DNA is TGCGCCAGCAGCTTTGGGACAGGGGGTCTCTACGAGCAGTACTTC. It specifies CASSFGTGGLYEQYF.

This clone was observed a few times. The chain has TRBV6-5 and TRBJ1-4, with 7 bases identical to TRBD1. This CDR3 comprises 15 residues. The junction had 11 bases not matched to a gene; V was cut back by 6 bases and J by 7 bases. Germline V gene data show CDR1 as MNHEY and CDR2 as SVGAGI. Here the CDR3 DNA reads TGTGCCAGCAGCCGGAATCAGGGGGTGGGTGAAAAACTGTTTTTT. Translated, it gives CASSRNQGVGEKLFF.

V and J are TRBV27 and TRBJ1-5; TRBD1 is a possible D gene (6 bases). V was clipped by 7 bases and J by 9 bases, with 13 bases between them. Germline CDR1 and CDR2: MNHEY and SMNVEV (reference sequence). The length of the CDR3 is 12 residues. CDR3 sequence: CASMGGGGPQHF. DNA of the CDR3: TGTGCCAGCATGGGGGGGGGCGGGCCCCAGCATTTT.

This clone was picked up a small number of times. The chain has TRBV6-1 and TRBJ2-2, with 8 nucleotides matching TRBD2. The CDR3 sequence is 15 residues long. The ends lost 7 bases at V and 5 bases at J; junction bases unmatched: 9. Per the germline V gene, CDR1 is MNHNS and CDR2 is SASEGT. The CDR3 DNA reads TGTGCCAGCATGCCGGGACTAGGAAAGACCGGGGAGCTGTTTTTT. Its protein is CASMPGLGKTGELFF.

The chain uses TRBV4-2 and TRBJ1-3; no reliable D call. The CDR3 runs to 15 residues. Trimming took off 1 base at V and 0 bases at J, with 7 bases between the two ends. Germline V gene lookup returns CDR1 LGHNA and CDR2 YNFKEQ. Here the CDR3 reads CASSQGGSSGNTIYF. The CDR3 DNA is TGTGCCAGCAGCCAAGGAGGGAGCTCTGGAAACACCATATATTTT.

J is TRBJ1-1 and V is TRBV19; TRBD1 agrees at 10 bases. The CDR3 is 11 residues long. Trimming removed 9 bases from V and 10 bases from J; junction bases left unmatched: 5. CDR1 is LNHDA, CDR2 SQIVND, per germline (reference sequence). CDR3 residues: CASIWTGGAFF. The CDR3 DNA reads TGTGCCAGCATCTGGACAGGGGGAGCTTTCTTT.

The V call is TRBV11-2, the J call TRBJ2-1; TRBD2 is a possible D gene (6 bases). The CDR3 extends over 16 amino acids. Per the germline V gene, CDR1 is SGHAT and CDR2 is FQNNGV. Trimming shortened V by 5 bases and J by 3 bases, and 17 bases separated the two germline ends. The chain's CDR3 is CASSLGAGGIYNEQFF. The DNA for the CDR3 is TGTGCCAGCAGCCTGGGAGCCGGGGGAATCTACAATGAGCAGTTCTTC.

The chain uses TRBV28 and TRBJ1-1; TRBD1 might be the D (6 bases). Between the trimmed V and J ends, which lost 4 bases and 2 bases, there was a span of 11 bases. This CDR3 has 14 amino acids. Germline V gene lookup returns CDR1 MDHEN and CDR2 SYDVKM. CDR3 nucleotides: TGTGCCAGCAGTTACCCACAGGGAAACACTGAAGCTTTCTTT. Protein: CASSYPQGNTEAFF.

This chain uses TRBV19 with TRBJ1-5; no clear D. The CDR3 has 14 residues. V lost 8 bases and J lost 2, with 13 bases in between. Germline V gene lookup returns CDR1 LNHDA and CDR2 SQIVND (reference sequence). CDR3 in DNA: TGTGCCAGTGCGGGTGGAGGTGGCAATCAGCCCCAGCATTTT. Translation: CASAGGGGNQPQHF.

The chain links TRBV28 to TRBJ2-3; D gene unclear. The V gene lost 3 bases and the J gene lost 2 bases, with 9 bases spanning the gap. The CDR3 is 14 amino acids. Germline V gene lookup returns CDR1 MDHEN and CDR2 SYDVKM. CDR3 sequence reads: CASSLGEITDTQYF. The CDR3 coding sequence is TGTGCCAGCAGTTTGGGCGAGATCACAGATACGCAGTATTTT.

The chain couples TRBV7-9 to TRBJ2-7; TRBD1 agrees at 10 bases. The germline gives CDR1 SEHNR, CDR2 FQNEAQ (reference sequence). V gave up 3 bases and J gave up 3 bases; unmatched junction bases: 5. This CDR3 is 15 amino acids long. The CDR3 protein is CASSFPGDRGYEQYF. The CDR3 DNA reads as TGTGCCAGCAGCTTCCCCGGGGACAGGGGCTACGAGCAGTACTTC.

A single count supports this clone. The rearrangement links TRBV6-5 to TRBJ2-3, with D possibly TRBD1 on 5 matching bases. The CDR3 length is 13 residues. The germline V gene has CDR1 MNHEY and CDR2 SVGAGI. V was trimmed by 4 bases and J by 5 bases, leaving 10 bases between them. The CDR3 DNA reads as TGTGCCAGCAGTTCCTTTAGGGGAGATACGCAGTATTTT. Translation gives CASSSFRGDTQYF.

The rearrangement links TRBV10-2 to TRBJ2-3; D not resolved. V lost 6 bases and J 0 bases, leaving 10 bases between the germline ends. The germline gives CDR1 WSHSY, CDR2 SAAADI. The CDR3 length is 14 residues. The CDR3 DNA sequence: TGCGCCAGCAGGCTACGAACTAGCACAGATACGCAGTATTTT. This sequence encodes CASRLRTSTDTQYF.

This clone has only one observation. V usage is TRBV25-1 and J usage is TRBJ2-7; 13 nucleotides align to TRBD2. The germline V gene encodes CDR1 MGHDK and CDR2 SYGVNS. The CDR3 is made up of 13 amino acids. The V and J ends lost 8 bases and 7 bases, in that order; junction bases with no gene match: 5. This chain's CDR3 is CASSGLAGEEQYF. CDR3 sequence (DNA): TGTGCCAGCTCCGGACTAGCGGGGGAAGAGCAGTACTTC.

V gene TRBV6-5 combines with J gene TRBJ1-1, with D possibly matching TRBD1 (6 bases). CDR1 and CDR2 from the germline V gene are MNHEY and SVGAGI. Trimming left V 2 bases short and J 14 bases short, with 15 bases between. This CDR3 is 12 amino acids long. This chain's CDR3 is CASSYTTGPLFF. DNA of the CDR3: TGTGCCAGCAGTTACACCACAGGGCCGCTGTTCTTT.

The chain employs TRBV27 and TRBJ1-1; D remains unclear. The CDR3 extends over 13 amino acids. V was shortened by 5 bases and J by 4 bases, with 11 bases between the two germline ends. CDR1 is MNHEY and CDR2 is SMNVEV in the germline V gene (reference sequence). Written as DNA, the CDR3 is TGTGCCAGCAGTCCACGAAGGAGCACTGAAGCTTTCTTT. This gives the protein CASSPRRSTEAFF.

This chain uses TRBV7-9 with TRBJ2-5; maybe TRBD1 (5 bases). Trimming took off 7 bases at V and 5 bases at J, with 11 bases between the two ends. CDR3 length: 12 amino acids. From germline, CDR1 is SEHNR and CDR2 FQNEAQ (reference sequence). The CDR3 bases are TGTGCCAGCACCAGGGATAGGGAGACCCAGTACTTC. Its protein is CASTRDRETQYF.

The chain couples TRBV11-2 to TRBJ2-5, with 10 bases aligning to TRBD2. This CDR3 has 18 amino acids. Germline trimming cut 2 bases from V and 7 bases from J; bases unmatched to any gene: 16. CDR1 SGHAT and CDR2 FQNNGV come from the germline V gene. The CDR3 spells CASSLLLAGGVELGTQYF. The CDR3 nucleotides read TGTGCCAGCAGCTTATTGTTAGCGGGAGGAGTTGAGCTCGGGACCCAGTACTTC.

This clone was picked up a small number of times. The chain joins TRBV28 to TRBJ2-3, with 9 bases fitting TRBD2. This CDR3 comprises 16 residues. V was pared by 2 bases and J by 1 base, with 4 bases of the junction left unmatched. The germline V gene encodes CDR1 MDHEN and CDR2 SYDVKM. CDR3 sequence (DNA): TGTGCCAGCAGTTTAGCGGGAGGGCGGGGCACAGATACGCAGTATTTT. It translates to CASSLAGGRGTDTQYF. Full variable domain (outside the CDR3, taken from reference TRBV28 and TRBJ2-3): DVKVTQSSRYLVKRTGEKVFLECVQDMDHENMFWYRQDPGLGLRLIYFSYDVKMKEKGDIPEGYSVSREKKERFSLILESASTNQTSMYLCASSLAGGRGTDTQYFGPGTRLTVL.

The chain recombines TRBV6-1 with TRBJ2-4; 8 bases map to TRBD1. CDR1 and CDR2 (germline): MNHNS, SASEGT. The CDR3 has 17 residues. V shed 3 bases, J shed 1 base, and the junction held 8 bases outside the gene matches. The CDR3 bases are TGTGCCAGCAGTGACAGGGGGCGCAGGGGGGCCAAAAACATTCAGTACTTC. Its protein is CASSDRGRRGAKNIQYF.

The chain carries TRBV18 and TRBJ2-1; 9 nucleotides align to TRBD1. CDR1 is KGHSH, CDR2 LQKENI, per germline. V shed 6 bases, J shed 6 bases, and the junction held 9 bases outside the gene matches. The CDR3 contains 15 residues. CDR3: CASSEDGTGTNEQFF. For the CDR3, the DNA is TGTGCCAGCTCGGAGGACGGGACAGGGACCAATGAGCAGTTCTTC.

V usage is TRBV6-5 and J usage is TRBJ1-5, with 7 bases aligning to TRBD1. This CDR3 comprises 14 residues. V shed 5 bases, J shed 4 bases, and the junction held 5 bases outside the gene matches. Germline-derived CDR1 and CDR2 are MNHEY and SVGAGI. The CDR3: CASSRRQGNQPQHF. The DNA for the CDR3 is TGTGCCAGCAGTCGGCGACAGGGAAATCAGCCCCAGCATTTT.

The genes are TRBV7-2 and TRBJ2-7, with 13 bases aligning to TRBD2. Germline CDR1 and CDR2: SGHTA and FQGNSA. V dropped 5 bases and J dropped 5; count of bases not matched to a gene: 3. The CDR3 consists of 14 residues. The CDR3 DNA reads as TGTGCCAGCAGCGTCGGACTAGCGGGGGACGAGCAGTACTTC. Translation: CASSVGLAGDEQYF.

The chain has TRBV7-9 and TRBJ2-7; 7 bases agree with TRBD2. This CDR3 has 15 residues. Trimming removed 5 bases from V and 2 bases from J; junction bases left unmatched: 9. The V gene's germline CDR1 is SEHNR and CDR2 FQNEAQ (reference sequence). The CDR3 loop is CASSEYASGTYEQYF. CDR3 bases: TGTGCCAGCAGCGAATATGCTAGCGGCACCTACGAGCAGTACTTC.